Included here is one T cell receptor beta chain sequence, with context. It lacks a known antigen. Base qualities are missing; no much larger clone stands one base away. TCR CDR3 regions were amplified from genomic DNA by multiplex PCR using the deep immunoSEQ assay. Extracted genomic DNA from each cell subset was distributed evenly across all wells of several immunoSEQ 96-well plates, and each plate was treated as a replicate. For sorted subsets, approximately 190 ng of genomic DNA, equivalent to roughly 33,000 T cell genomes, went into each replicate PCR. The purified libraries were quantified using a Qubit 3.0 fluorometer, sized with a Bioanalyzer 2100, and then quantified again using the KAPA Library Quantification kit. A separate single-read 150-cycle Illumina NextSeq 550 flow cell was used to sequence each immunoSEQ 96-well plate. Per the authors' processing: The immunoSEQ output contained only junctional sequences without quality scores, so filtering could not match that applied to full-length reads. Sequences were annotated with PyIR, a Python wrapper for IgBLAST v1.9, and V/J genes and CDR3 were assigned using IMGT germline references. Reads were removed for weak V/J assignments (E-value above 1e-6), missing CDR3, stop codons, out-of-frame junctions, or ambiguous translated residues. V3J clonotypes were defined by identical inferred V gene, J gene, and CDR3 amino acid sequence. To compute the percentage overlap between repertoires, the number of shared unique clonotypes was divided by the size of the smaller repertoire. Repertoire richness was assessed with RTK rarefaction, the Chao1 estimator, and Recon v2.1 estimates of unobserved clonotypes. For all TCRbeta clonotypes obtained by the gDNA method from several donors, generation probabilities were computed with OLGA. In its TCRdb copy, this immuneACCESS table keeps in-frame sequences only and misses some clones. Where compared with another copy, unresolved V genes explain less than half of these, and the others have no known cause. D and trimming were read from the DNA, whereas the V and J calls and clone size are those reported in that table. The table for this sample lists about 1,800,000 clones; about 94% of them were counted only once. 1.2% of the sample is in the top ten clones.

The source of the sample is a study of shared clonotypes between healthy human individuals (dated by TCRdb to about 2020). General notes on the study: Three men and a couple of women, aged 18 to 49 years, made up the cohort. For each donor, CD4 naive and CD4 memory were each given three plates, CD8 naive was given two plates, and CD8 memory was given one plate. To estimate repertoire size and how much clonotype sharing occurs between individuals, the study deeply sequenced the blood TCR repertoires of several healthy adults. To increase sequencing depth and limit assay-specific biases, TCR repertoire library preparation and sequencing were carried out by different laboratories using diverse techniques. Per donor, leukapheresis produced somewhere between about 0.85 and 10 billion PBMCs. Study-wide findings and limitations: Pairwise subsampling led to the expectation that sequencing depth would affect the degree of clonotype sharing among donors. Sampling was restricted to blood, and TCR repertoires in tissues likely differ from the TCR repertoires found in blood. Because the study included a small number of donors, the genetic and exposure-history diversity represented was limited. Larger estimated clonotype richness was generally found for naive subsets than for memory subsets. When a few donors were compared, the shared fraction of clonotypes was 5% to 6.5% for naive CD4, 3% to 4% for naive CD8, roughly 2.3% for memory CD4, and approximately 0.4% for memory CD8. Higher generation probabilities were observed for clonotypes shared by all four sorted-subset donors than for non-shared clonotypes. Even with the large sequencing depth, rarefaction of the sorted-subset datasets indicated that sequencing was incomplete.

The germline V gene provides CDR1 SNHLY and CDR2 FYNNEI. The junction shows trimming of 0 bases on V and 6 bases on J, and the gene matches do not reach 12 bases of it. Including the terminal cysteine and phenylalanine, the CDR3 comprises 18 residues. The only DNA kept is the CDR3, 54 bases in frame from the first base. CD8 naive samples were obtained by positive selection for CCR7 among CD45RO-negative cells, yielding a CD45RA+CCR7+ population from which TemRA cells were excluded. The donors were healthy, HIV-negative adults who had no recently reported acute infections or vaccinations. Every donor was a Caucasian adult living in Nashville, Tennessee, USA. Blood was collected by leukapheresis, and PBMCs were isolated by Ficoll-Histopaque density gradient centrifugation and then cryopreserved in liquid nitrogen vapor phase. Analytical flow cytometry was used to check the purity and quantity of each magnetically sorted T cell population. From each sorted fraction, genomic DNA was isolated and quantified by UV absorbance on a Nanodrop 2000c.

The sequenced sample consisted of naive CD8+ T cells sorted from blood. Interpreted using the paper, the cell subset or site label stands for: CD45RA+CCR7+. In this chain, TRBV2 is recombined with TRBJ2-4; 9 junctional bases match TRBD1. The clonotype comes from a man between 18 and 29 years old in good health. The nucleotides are TGTGCCAGCAGTGAAGCGCTTTTGGGACAGGGTATTAGAAACATTCAGTACTTC. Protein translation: CASSEALLGQGIRNIQYF.